This T cell receptor (beta chain) was profiled in a study of T-cell memory formation after mild COVID-19. MiXCR, applied by TCRdb to the 5' RACE reads, yields one record per CDR3 protein. This sample has approximately 300,000 distinct CDR3 sequences, with roughly 15% found just once. This TCR was recovered from a man between 18 and 35 years old who had mild COVID-19 (a few samples of this study predate the infection). Cell type and time point are not known. Sequencing was carried out using PBMCs or a T cell subset sorted from them (not recorded which).

The CDR3 region has the DNA TGTGCCAGCAGCCACACGTGGGACGACAGACAAGAGACCCAGTACTTC. Protein: CASSHTWDDRQETQYF. V usage is TRBV14 and J usage is TRBJ2-5; D is possibly TRBD1 or TRBD2 (5 bases each). CDR1 and CDR2 (germline): SGHDN, FVKESK. The CDR3 loop spans 16 amino acids. Trimming took 3 bases from V and 2 from J, leaving 16 bases between them.